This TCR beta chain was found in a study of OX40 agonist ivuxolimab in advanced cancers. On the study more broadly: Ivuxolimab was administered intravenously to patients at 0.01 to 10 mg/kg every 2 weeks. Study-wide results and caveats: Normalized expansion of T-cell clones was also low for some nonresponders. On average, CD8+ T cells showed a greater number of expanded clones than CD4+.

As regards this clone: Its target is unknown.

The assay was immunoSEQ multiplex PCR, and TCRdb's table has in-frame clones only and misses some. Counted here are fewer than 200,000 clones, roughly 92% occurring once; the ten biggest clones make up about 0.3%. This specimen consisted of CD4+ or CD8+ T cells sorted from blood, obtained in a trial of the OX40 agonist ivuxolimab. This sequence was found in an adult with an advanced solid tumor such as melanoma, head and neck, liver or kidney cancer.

The chain's CDR3 is CASSQASNYRNTEAFF. DNA of the CDR3: TGCGCCAGCAGCCAAGCCAGCAACTATCGGAACACTGAAGCTTTCTTT. The gene calls are TRBV4-1 and TRBJ1-1; D is ambiguous. The CDR3 is 16 residues long. Germline values: CDR1 MGHRA, CDR2 YSYEKL. V was pared by 1 base and J by 1 base, with 13 bases between.